This T cell receptor (beta chain) came from a study of blood T cells in healthy people across ages. Germline V gives CDR1 SGHDT, CDR2 YYEEEE. V gave up 0 bases and J gave up 3 bases, with 7 bases separating them. The length of the CDR3 is 14 residues. In its sample, this clonotype was seen once. A second PCR of roughly 7 to 11 cycles used a sample-barcoded 5' primer and a J-beta primer mix. MiXCR was run by TCRdb on the 5' RACE reads, yielding one entry per CDR3 protein. The sample holds about 630,000 distinct CDR3 sequences, under 25% seen once. Material: blood. The J gene is TRBJ2-1, the V gene TRBV5-6; perhaps TRBD2 as D (5 bases). The sequence was obtained from a man in his sixties or seventies in good health. CDR3: CASSLAGYYNEQFF. CDR3 sequence (DNA): TGTGCCAGCAGCTTGGCGGGATACTACAATGAGCAGTTCTTC.